This TCR beta chain was captured in a study of T-cell reconstitution after alpha-beta-depleted transplantation in children. Study-level findings and limits: Recipient T cells and thymic progenitors that survived gave rise to the high TCRbeta diversity observed at day 60 in some patients. After one year, T-cell counts and TCRbeta diversity mostly came from new T cells. Several hundred expanded graft clones reportedly gave rise to the alpha-beta T cells present about two months after transplant.

TCRbeta library preparation incorporated unique molecular identifiers. TCRdb ran MiXCR on the PCR reads and lists one entry per CDR3 protein. The sample includes approximately 490,000 distinct CDR3 sequences, roughly a tenth of them seen just once. The germline gives CDR1 SGHRS, CDR2 YFSETQ. V was clipped by 4 bases and J by 10 bases; unmatched bases: 10. This CDR3 is 15 amino acids long. This clonotype was seen at least ten times. The antigen is undetermined. This chain uses TRBV5-1 with TRBJ2-1; 11 bases match TRBD2. The starting material was PBMCs, obtained before TCRalphabeta/CD19-depleted stem cell transplant. This clonotype was obtained from a child aged 2-9 years with inherited bone marrow failure, due to receive a stem cell transplant. CDR3 DNA sequence: TGCGCCAGCAGCAGTTCACTTAGCGGGAGGGGCGAGCAGTTCTTC. It codes for CASSSSLSGRGEQFF.